Listed here are 27 T cell receptor beta chains from one sample, sequenced in a study of T cells after yellow fever vaccination. TCRdb redid the calling of the 5' RACE reads with MiXCR, one entry per CDR3 protein. The table has hundreds of thousands of distinct CDR3 sequences, just over 20% seen once; the top ten hold around 17%. The sample here was PBMCs, taken about 20 days after the first yellow fever vaccination. The receptors were gathered from a man between 18 and 35 years old who received the YFV17D yellow fever vaccine.

This clonotype was seen only a few times. This sequence joins TRBV5-1 and TRBJ2-1, with 8 bases that match TRBD2. This CDR3 is 17 amino acids long. Germline loops: CDR1 SGHRS, CDR2 YFSETQ. J lost 8 bases, V lost 4 bases, and 17 bases had no gene match. This CDR3 is CASSDREGGPLFYEQFF. The CDR3, as DNA: TGCGCCAGCAGCGACCGGGAGGGGGGGCCTTTGTTTTATGAGCAGTTCTTC.

Here the CDR3 DNA reads TGTGCCAGCAGTTTATCTGGCGGGGGGCATACGCAGTATTTT. This gives the protein CASSLSGGGHTQYF. The chain combines TRBV28 with TRBJ2-3; 8 bases match TRBD2. The CDR3 totals 14 residues. Germline CDR1 reads MDHEN; CDR2 reads SYDVKM. V shed 1 base and J 7 bases; nucleotides not matched to a gene: 4.

The chain employs TRBV5-5 and TRBJ1-2, with a tentative D call TRBD1 (6 bases). Germline CDR1 reads SGHKS; CDR2 reads YYEKEE (reference sequence). The CDR3 has 15 residues. V lost 1 base to trimming and J lost 7 bases, with 17 bases between them. The CDR3 protein is CASSLWGQYRFGYTF. CDR3 bases: TGTGCCAGCAGCTTGTGGGGGCAGTATCGTTTTGGCTACACCTTC. The full variable domain, with the rest looked up from reference TRBV5-5 and TRBJ1-2, is DAGVTQSPTHLIKTRGQQVTLRCSPISGHKSVSWYQQVLGQGPQFIFQYYEKEERGRGNFPDRFSARQFPNYSSELNVNALLLGDSALYLCASSLWGQYRFGYTFGSGTRLTVV.

The table lists this clonotype with many counts. This chain joins TRBV18 and TRBJ2-2, with D unresolved. The CDR3 runs 13 residues. CDR1 is KGHSH, CDR2 LQKENI, per germline. V was trimmed by 3 bases and J by 1 base, leaving 3 bases between them. Here the CDR3 reads CASSPQNTGELFF. The CDR3 coding sequence is TGTGCCAGCTCACCCCAGAACACCGGGGAGCTGTTTTTT.

This clonotype has just a few counts. The chain carries TRBV19 and TRBJ2-3, with D unclear. Trimming shortened V by 4 bases and J by 4 bases, and 9 bases separated the two germline ends. This CDR3 has 13 amino acids. Looked up from germline, CDR1 is LNHDA and CDR2 is SQIVND (reference sequence). The CDR3 here is CASSKTKPDTQYF. The CDR3 DNA sequence: TGTGCCAGTAGTAAGACAAAACCAGATACGCAGTATTTT.

This clonotype was counted at least ten times. The gene calls are TRBV11-2 and TRBJ2-3, with unresolved D. V gave up 0 bases and J gave up 7 bases, with 8 bases separating them. Germline CDR1 and CDR2: SGHAT and FQNNGV. The CDR3 runs 13 residues. This CDR3 reads CASSLDRRNTQYF. The DNA of the CDR3 is TGTGCCAGCAGCTTAGATCGGCGAAATACGCAGTATTTT.

The chain couples TRBV10-3 to TRBJ1-5; 7 nucleotides match TRBD1. The CDR3 has 13 amino acids. Germline CDR1 ENHRY, CDR2 SYGVKD. The V segment lost 8 bases and the J segment 6 bases; nucleotides outside the gene matches: 7. As DNA, the CDR3 is TGTGCCATCGGGCGACAGGGTCGTCAGCCCCAGCATTTT. Amino acid sequence: CAIGRQGRQPQHF.

V is TRBV2 and J is TRBJ2-3, with 8 bases aligning to TRBD1. The CDR3 runs 17 residues. J was trimmed by 2 bases and V by 4 bases; bases with no gene match: 11. Germline-derived CDR1 and CDR2 are SNHLY and FYNNEI. The CDR3, as DNA: TGTGCCAGCAGTGGAAACAGGGGGTTTTCAAACACAGATACGCAGTATTTT. Encoded protein: CASSGNRGFSNTDTQYF.

The chain joins TRBV5-1 to TRBJ1-6; 9 bases line up with TRBD1. Germline CDR1 reads SGHRS; CDR2 reads YFSETQ. There are 15 residues in the CDR3. V lost 0 bases and J lost 7; bases outside the gene matches: 2. CDR3 loop: CASSLDRGRNSPLHF. For the CDR3, the DNA is TGCGCCAGCAGCTTGGACAGGGGGCGGAATTCACCCCTCCACTTT.

The sample holds a few counts of this clonotype. The chain uses TRBV28 and TRBJ2-4; 8 bases align to TRBD2. The junction had 9 bases not matched to a gene; V was cut back by 8 bases and J by 9 bases. Germline-derived CDR1 and CDR2 are MDHEN and SYDVKM. The CDR3 consists of 13 residues. CDR3 in amino acids: CASQKERGLIQYF. The CDR3 DNA reads as TGTGCCAGCCAAAAGGAGCGGGGGCTCATTCAGTACTTC.

The V gene is TRBV27, the J gene TRBJ2-5; D is perhaps TRBD1 (6 bases). The CDR3 is made up of 13 amino acids. Germline CDR1 is MNHEY and CDR2 is SMNVEV (reference sequence). Trimming cost V 5 bases and J 1 base, with 8 bases left between them. The CDR3 sequence: CASSMTGQETQYF. CDR3 DNA sequence: TGTGCCAGCAGTATGACAGGCCAAGAGACCCAGTACTTC.

This clonotype was counted between two and nine times. This chain connects TRBV5-1 to TRBJ1-1, with a possible D match to TRBD1 (5 bases). Trimming took 4 bases from V and 1 from J, leaving 8 bases between them. The CDR3 contains 13 residues. The germline V gene has CDR1 SGHRS and CDR2 YFSETQ. This CDR3 reads CASSIDRNTEAFF. DNA of the CDR3: TGCGCCAGCAGCATAGACAGGAACACTGAAGCTTTCTTT.

This clonotype is a singleton in its sample. The genes are TRBV9 and TRBJ1-2; 8 bases line up with TRBD1. Germline V lookup: CDR1 SGDLS, CDR2 YYNGEE. CDR3 length equals 15 residues. The V segment lost 4 bases and the J segment 5 bases; nucleotides outside the gene matches: 10. CDR3 bases: TGTGCCAGCAGCCTACATGGACAGGGTCAGTATGGCTACACCTTC. Translation: CASSLHGQGQYGYTF.

The chain couples TRBV10-3 to TRBJ1-1, with D possibly being TRBD1 (6 bases). The V gene's germline CDR1 is ENHRY and CDR2 SYGVKD. V gave up 2 bases and J gave up 1 base, with 14 bases separating them. The CDR3 is 16 amino acids. In nucleotides, the CDR3 is TGTGCCATCAGTGAGATCCCACAGGGTAGGAACACTGAAGCTTTCTTT. Its translation is CAISEIPQGRNTEAFF.

In its sample, this clonotype was seen a few times. The CDR3 region is CASSQGSVGLYNEQFF. CDR3 nucleotides: TGCGCCAGCAGCCAAGGGTCCGTTGGCCTATACAATGAGCAGTTCTTC. V is TRBV4-1 and J is TRBJ2-1; D gene uncertain. CDR1 and CDR2 (germline): MGHRA, YSYEKL. V lost 1 base and J 4 bases, leaving 14 bases between the germline ends. CDR3 length equals 16 residues.

This clonotype has more than one count but fewer than ten. The rearrangement uses TRBV7-2 and TRBJ1-5; D might be TRBD1 (5 bases). The V and J ends lost 5 bases and 4 bases respectively, with 12 bases between them. From germline, CDR1 is SGHTA and CDR2 FQGNSA. This CDR3 comprises 14 residues. The CDR3 loop is CASSQGSGNQPQHF. CDR3 in DNA: TGTGCCAGCAGCCAGGGATCGGGAAATCAGCCCCAGCATTTT.

This clonotype was counted at least ten times. The rearrangement links TRBV12-3 or TRBV12-4 to TRBJ1-2, with D perhaps TRBD1 (5 bases). The CDR3 totals 11 residues. The germline V and J ends were trimmed by 1 base and 8 bases, with 5 bases remaining between them. The CDR3 region is CASSLGGGYTF. CDR3 DNA: TGTGCCAGCAGTTTAGGGGGCGGCTACACCTTC.

V usage is TRBV28 and J usage is TRBJ2-7, with 7 bases that match TRBD1. The CDR3 totals 18 residues. Germline CDR1 is MDHEN and CDR2 is SYDVKM. The trim removed 4 bases at V and 2 bases at J, leaving 17 bases unmatched. CDR3 nucleotides: TGTGCCAGCAGTTCTTATTGGGCCCCTCGACAGGGCACCTACGAGCAGTACGTC. This codes for CASSSYWAPRQGTYEQYV.

J is TRBJ2-7 and V is TRBV11-1; 8 bases fit TRBD2. V lost 5 bases and J lost 7; bases outside the gene matches: 16. CDR3 size: 16 residues. CDR1 and CDR2 from the germline V gene are SGHAT and FQDESV (reference sequence). CDR3 nucleotide sequence: TGTGCCAGCAGCATCCCAGGACTAGCCTGGTCTGAGGAGCAGTACTTC. This sequence encodes CASSIPGLAWSEEQYF.

This clonotype was seen once. This CDR3 reads CASGKQGTFYNEQFF. The CDR3 coding sequence is TGTGCCAGCGGGAAACAGGGGACTTTCTACAATGAGCAGTTCTTC. The gene calls are TRBV28 and TRBJ2-1, with D maybe TRBD1 (7 bases). From germline, CDR1 is MDHEN and CDR2 SYDVKM. The CDR3 is 15 amino acids. The V and J ends lost 8 bases and 3 bases respectively, with 17 bases between them.

The DNA for the CDR3 is TGTGCCAGCAGTGAAGATCTAGGGGATACAGATACGCAGTATTTT. This codes for CASSEDLGDTDTQYF. This chain links TRBV2 with TRBJ2-3, with D perhaps TRBD1 (5 bases). Trimming pared 1 base from V and 3 bases from J, leaving 11 bases between. The CDR3 extends over 15 amino acids. Germline values: CDR1 SNHLY, CDR2 FYNNEI.

The genes are TRBV29-1 and TRBJ2-1; 9 nucleotides match TRBD1. The CDR3 is 14 amino acids. Germline CDR1 SQVTM, CDR2 ANQGSEA. V lost 6 bases and J lost 8; bases outside the gene matches: 11. This CDR3 is CSVVAWDRVYEQFF. CDR3 DNA: TGCAGCGTCGTGGCCTGGGACAGGGTCTATGAGCAGTTCTTC.

The rearrangement links TRBV7-2 to TRBJ2-3; tentative D call: TRBD1 (6 bases). Germline assignment: CDR1 SGHTA and CDR2 FQGNSA. Between the trimmed V and J ends, which lost 10 bases and 1 base, there was a span of 12 bases. The CDR3 extends over 13 amino acids. CDR3 DNA sequence: TGTGCCACCTCACAGGGACGCACAGATACGCAGTATTTT. This gives the protein CATSQGRTDTQYF.

This rearrangement joins TRBV5-6 to TRBJ1-1; D is unresolved. The V end was cut by 0 bases, the J end by 7 bases, with 7 bases between. Germline V lookup: CDR1 SGHDT, CDR2 YYEEEE. The CDR3 runs 12 residues. CDR3 region: CASSLGPHEAFF. The CDR3 DNA is TGTGCCAGCAGCTTGGGACCCCATGAAGCTTTCTTT.

V gene TRBV15 combines with J gene TRBJ1-5; D is undetermined. The CDR3 has 15 residues. CDR1 and CDR2 (germline): LNHNV, YYDKDF (reference sequence). Deletions cut 2 bases from V and 2 bases from J, with 10 bases between. The CDR3 is CATSRQVGGNQPQHF. The CDR3 bases are TGTGCCACCAGCAGACAAGTTGGCGGCAATCAGCCCCAGCATTTT.

This clonotype was found a few times. This chain connects TRBV7-2 to TRBJ2-5; 12 bases map to TRBD2. The CDR3 has 14 amino acids. V lost 6 bases, J lost 5 bases, and 4 bases stayed unmatched. CDR1 is SGHTA and CDR2 is FQGNSA in the germline V gene. Here the CDR3 DNA reads TGTGCCAGCAGACCGACTAGCGGGAGCGAGACCCAGTACTTC. It translates to CASRPTSGSETQYF.

This clonotype was seen only a few times. V gene TRBV7-6 combines with J gene TRBJ2-1; 8 bases are shared with TRBD2. This CDR3 region has 16 residues. Germline trimming cut 5 bases from V and 8 bases from J; bases unmatched to any gene: 14. Germline values: CDR1 SGHVS, CDR2 FNYEAQ. CDR3 in amino acids: CASSHAQRGHGDEQFF. Here the CDR3 DNA reads TGTGCCAGCAGCCACGCCCAGCGGGGGCATGGGGATGAGCAGTTCTTC. The full variable domain, completed using reference TRBV7-6 and TRBJ2-1, is GAGVSQSPRYKVTKRGQDVALRCDPISGHVSLYWYRQALGQGPEFLTYFNYEAQQDKSGLPNDRFSAERPEGSISTLTIQRTEQRDSAMYRCASSHAQRGHGDEQFFGPGTRLTVL.